This T cell receptor (beta chain) came from a study of CD8 T cells in ankylosing spondylitis. Each CDR3 protein is one row after TCRdb ran MiXCR on the 5' RACE reads. The sample has 200,000 or so distinct CDR3 sequences, 10% to 15% seen once. This clonotype occurred a few times. Input material: blood, either unsorted or a sorted T cell fraction (not recorded which). The sequence came from a female donor with ankylosing spondylitis or in good health (not recorded which).

The CDR3 loop reads CASSSQVLAGEGNIQYF. The DNA for the CDR3 is TGTGCCAGCAGCTCCCAAGTCCTAGCGGGGGAGGGGAACATTCAGTACTTC. This chain links TRBV7-2 with TRBJ2-4, with 10 bases that match TRBD2. CDR3 length equals 17 residues. With 4 bases clipped from V and 7 bases from J, the junction kept 13 bases outside the gene matches. The germline V gene has CDR1 SGHTA and CDR2 FQGNSA.